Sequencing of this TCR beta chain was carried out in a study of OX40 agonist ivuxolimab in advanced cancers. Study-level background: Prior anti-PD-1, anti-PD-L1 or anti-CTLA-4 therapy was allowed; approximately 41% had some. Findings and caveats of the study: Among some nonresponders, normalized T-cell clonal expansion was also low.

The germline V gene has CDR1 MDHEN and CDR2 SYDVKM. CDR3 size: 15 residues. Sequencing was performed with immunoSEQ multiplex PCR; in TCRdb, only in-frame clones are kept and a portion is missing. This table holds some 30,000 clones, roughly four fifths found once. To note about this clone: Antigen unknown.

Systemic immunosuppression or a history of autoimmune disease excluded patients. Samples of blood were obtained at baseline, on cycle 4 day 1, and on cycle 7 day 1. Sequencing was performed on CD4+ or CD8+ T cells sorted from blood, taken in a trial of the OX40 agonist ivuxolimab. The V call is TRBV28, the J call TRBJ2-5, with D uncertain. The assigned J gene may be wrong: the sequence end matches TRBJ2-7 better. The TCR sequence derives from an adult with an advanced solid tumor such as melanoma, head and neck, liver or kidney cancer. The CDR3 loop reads CASSHGSSGSYEQYF. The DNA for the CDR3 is TGTGCCAGCAGTCATGGTTCCTCGGGCTCCTACGAGCAGTACTTC.